The present T cell receptor beta chain was sequenced within a study of spatial heterogeneity in lung cancer. TCRdb itself ran the 5' RACE reads through MiXCR, one entry per CDR3 protein. The repertoire holds around 47,000 distinct CDR3 sequences, 7.4% seen once, with about a third in the top ten. V was cut by 4 bases and J by 8 bases, with 13 bases left in between. CDR3 length equals 13 residues. CDR1 is SGHAT and CDR2 is FQNNGV in the germline V gene. This clonotype was observed many times. Specified time point: blood at routine non-recurrence follow-up after resection. Sequencing was performed on whole RNA extracted from tumor and nontumor lung tissue, or from frozen PBMC, and the material was left unsorted.

The rearrangement joins TRBV11-2 to TRBJ2-3; D possibly corresponds to TRBD2 (5 bases). This specimen was PBMCs, taken at follow-up. This TCR derives from a female donor with early-stage non-small cell lung cancer. The CDR3 DNA reads TGTGCCAGCAGCTCCCCCCCAAGCGGTACGCAGTATTTT. Protein: CASSSPPSGTQYF. Full variable domain (outside the CDR3, taken from reference TRBV11-2 and TRBJ2-3): EAGVAQSPRYKIIEKRQSVAFWCNPISGHATLYWYQQILGQGPKLLIQFQNNGVVDDSQLPKDRFSAERLKGVDSTLKIQPAKLEDSAVYLCASSSPPSGTQYFGPGTRLTVL.